These T cell receptor beta chains were read from a single sample in a study of shared clonotypes between healthy human individuals. The table came from immunoSEQ multiplex PCR; TCRdb's copy has only in-frame clones and leaves some out. Of 2.3 million or so clones listed, approximately 93% are singletons. Source material: naive CD4+ T cells from PBMCs. All receptors derive from a man younger than 35 in good health. Some clones in this sample may be carry-over from other donors' samples. Both conserved end residues are part of each CDR3. A D gene is named only where the DNA matches it firmly. A row's size may be missing; if present it is once, few, many or a size class.

V gene	J gene	D gene	CDR3 length	clone size	CDR3 protein	CDR3 DNA
TRBV23-1	TRBJ2-7	NA	15	NA	CASRMDGQLAYEQYF	TGCGCCAGCAGGATGGACGGCCAATTGGCCTACGAGCAGTACTTC
TRBV6-1	TRBJ1-1	NA	14	NA	CASSVIQGNTEAFF	TGTGCCAGCAGTGTGATCCAGGGGAACACTGAAGCTTTCTTT
TRBV7-9	TRBJ2-1	NA	15	NA	CASSRGPSSYNEQFF	TGTGCCAGCAGCCGAGGACCATCCTCCTACAATGAGCAGTTCTTC
TRBV7-2	TRBJ2-5	TRBD1	13	NA	CASSRDSSETQYF	TGTGCCAGCAGCAGGGACAGCTCAGAGACCCAGTACTTC
TRBV28	TRBJ2-2	TRBD2	13	NA	CASRTSIIGELFF	TGTGCCAGCAGGACTAGCATTATCGGGGAGCTGTTTTTT
TRBV10-1	TRBJ2-1	NA	15	NA	CASSESNRYYNEQFF	TGCGCCAGCAGTGAGTCGAACAGGTATTACAATGAGCAGTTCTTC
TRBV2	TRBJ1-5	TRBD1	18	NA	CASSTPWGQGASNQPQHF	TGTGCCAGCAGTACCCCTTGGGGACAGGGGGCGAGCAATCAGCCCCAGCATTTT
TRBV29-1	TRBJ2-7	NA	11	NA	CSVGSIYEQYF	TGCAGCGTTGGATCCATTTACGAGCAGTACTTC
TRBV5-1	TRBJ1-1	NA	13	NA	CASSFSGAGEAFF	TGCGCCAGCAGCTTCTCGGGGGCGGGTGAAGCTTTCTTT
TRBV7-2	TRBJ1-5	TRBD1	15	few	CASSLALRDSQPQHF	TGTGCCAGCAGCTTAGCGCTACGGGACAGCCAGCCCCAGCATTTT
TRBV28	TRBJ1-5	NA	15	NA	CASREGGSLNQPQHF	TGTGCCAGCAGGGAGGGTGGTTCCCTCAATCAGCCCCAGCATTTT
TRBV12-5	TRBJ1-1	NA	14	NA	CASGQDPGGTEAFF	TGTGCTAGTGGTCAAGACCCAGGCGGCACTGAAGCTTTCTTT
TRBV28	TRBJ1-4	TRBD1	16	NA	CASSLSPGGTREKLFF	TGTGCCAGCAGTTTATCCCCAGGGGGGACGAGGGAAAAACTGTTTTTT
TRBV5-1	TRBJ2-3	NA	13	NA	CASSDTRVDTQYF	TGCGCCAGCAGCGACACACGGGTAGATACGCAGTATTTT
TRBV28	TRBJ1-2	NA	13	NA	CAVLPGARYGYTF	TGTGCTGTCCTCCCCGGGGCGCGTTATGGCTACACCTTC
TRBV5-6	TRBJ1-3	NA	14	NA	CASSFWRAGNTIYF	TGTGCCAGCAGCTTCTGGCGGGCTGGAAACACCATATATTTT
TRBV2	TRBJ2-1	TRBD2	18	once	CASSGGGRNISSYNEQFF	TGTGCCAGCAGTGGGGGCGGGAGGAATATTAGCTCCTACAATGAGCAGTTCTTC
TRBV2	TRBJ2-2	TRBD1	15	NA	CASSTQGTPTGELFF	TGTGCCAGCAGTACACAGGGGACCCCGACCGGGGAGCTGTTTTTT
TRBV7-9	TRBJ2-7	TRBD2	15	NA	CASSPPGRGSYEQYF	TGTGCCAGCAGCCCCCCGGGGCGGGGGTCCTACGAGCAGTACTTC
TRBV11-2	TRBJ2-1	TRBD2	17	NA	CASSIPATSGLSGEQFF	TGTGCCAGCAGCATACCTGCCACTAGCGGGCTGAGTGGAGAGCAGTTCTTC
TRBV25-1	TRBJ1-1	NA	13	NA	CASSGWGVRGAFF	TGTGCCAGCAGCGGGTGGGGAGTGAGGGGAGCTTTCTTT
TRBV27	TRBJ2-7	TRBD1	15	NA	CASSRTGLYSYEQYF	TGTGCCAGCAGCCGGACAGGACTTTACTCCTACGAGCAGTACTTC
TRBV29-1	TRBJ1-2	NA	14	NA	CSVTWDRPDYGYTF	TGCAGCGTCACGTGGGACCGACCTGACTATGGCTACACCTTC
TRBV5-1	TRBJ2-3	TRBD1	14	once	CASSLGQGADTQYF	TGCGCCAGCAGCTTGGGACAGGGCGCAGATACGCAGTATTTT
TRBV7-2	TRBJ1-2	NA	12	NA	CASSLEGYGYTF	TGTGCCAGCAGCTTAGAGGGATATGGCTACACCTTC
TRBV19	TRBJ2-2	TRBD2	15	NA	CASKNREVLTGELFF	TGTGCCAGTAAAAATCGGGAGGTCCTCACCGGGGAGCTGTTTTTT
TRBV14	TRBJ2-5	NA	14	NA	CASSQEWRDGTQYF	TGTGCCAGCAGCCAAGAGTGGAGGGACGGGACCCAGTACTTC
TRBV2	TRBJ1-5	NA	14	NA	CASAGDTSNQPQHF	TGTGCCAGCGCGGGGGACACGTCTAATCAGCCCCAGCATTTT
TRBV18	TRBJ2-7	NA	13	NA	CASSPAPNYEQYF	TGTGCCAGCTCACCGGCACCGAACTACGAGCAGTACTTC
TRBV18	TRBJ2-1	NA	15	NA	CASSPPVGGYNEQFF	TGTGCCAGCTCACCACCGGTGGGGGGCTACAATGAGCAGTTCTTC
TRBV4-1	TRBJ1-1	TRBD1	12	few	CATKAGTGEAFF	TGCGCCACCAAGGCCGGGACAGGAGAAGCTTTCTTT
TRBV5-1	TRBJ2-7	NA	14	NA	CASSWGVAGREQYF	TGCGCCAGCAGCTGGGGTGTTGCGGGGCGCGAGCAGTACTTC
TRBV18	TRBJ2-3	NA	19	NA	CASSPYQVFVAGGTDTQYF	TGTGCCAGCTCACCTTACCAGGTATTTGTGGCGGGCGGCACAGATACGCAGTATTTT
TRBV7-3	TRBJ2-2	NA	14	NA	CASSLTINTGELFF	TGTGCCAGCAGCTTGACTATAAACACCGGGGAGCTGTTTTTT
TRBV7-2	TRBJ2-6	TRBD1	17	NA	CASSPGQGASGANVLTF	TGTGCCAGCAGCCCGGGACAGGGGGCATCAGGGGCCAACGTCCTGACTTTC
TRBV5-4	TRBJ2-3	TRBD2	18	NA	CASSGRGNRRLAPDTQYF	TGTGCCAGCAGCGGGCGGGGTAACAGACGACTAGCCCCGGATACGCAGTATTTT
TRBV18	TRBJ1-3	TRBD1	16	NA	CASSRGQGSSGNTIYF	TGTGCCAGCTCAAGGGGACAGGGGTCTTCTGGAAACACCATATATTTT
TRBV18	TRBJ1-4	NA	13	NA	CASSRGTDEKLFF	TGTGCCAGCTCACGAGGGACGGATGAAAAACTGTTTTTT
TRBV7-3	TRBJ1-1	NA	13	NA	CASSPQVNTEAFF	TGTGCCAGCAGCCCACAGGTGAACACTGAAGCTTTCTTT
TRBV4-1	TRBJ2-7	NA	18	NA	CASSQAPSMGTSTYEQYF	TGCGCCAGCAGCCAAGCCCCTTCGATGGGGACATCAACCTACGAGCAGTACTTC